This T cell receptor (beta chain) was recovered during a study of tumour-infiltrating T cells in Burkitt lymphoma. Study information: Productive clonality predicted overall and progression-free survival.

TCRdb's table, derived via immunoSEQ multiplex PCR, lists solely in-frame clones and lacks some. Of under 8,500 clones in the sample, about 18% were seen once. This clone was seen a few times. This clonotype originated in a human donor with diffuse large B-cell lymphoma. The sequencing input was tumor tissue.

CDR3 amino acids: CASSLVSGSIYEQYF. In DNA form, the CDR3 reads TGCGCCAGCAGCTTGGTAAGCGGGAGTATATACGAGCAGTACTTC. The rearrangement links TRBV5-1 to TRBJ2-7; TRBD2 aligns across 8 bases. The trim removed 0 bases at V and 4 bases at J, leaving 6 bases unmatched. Germline CDR1 reads SGHRS; CDR2 reads YFSETQ. This CDR3 has 15 amino acids.